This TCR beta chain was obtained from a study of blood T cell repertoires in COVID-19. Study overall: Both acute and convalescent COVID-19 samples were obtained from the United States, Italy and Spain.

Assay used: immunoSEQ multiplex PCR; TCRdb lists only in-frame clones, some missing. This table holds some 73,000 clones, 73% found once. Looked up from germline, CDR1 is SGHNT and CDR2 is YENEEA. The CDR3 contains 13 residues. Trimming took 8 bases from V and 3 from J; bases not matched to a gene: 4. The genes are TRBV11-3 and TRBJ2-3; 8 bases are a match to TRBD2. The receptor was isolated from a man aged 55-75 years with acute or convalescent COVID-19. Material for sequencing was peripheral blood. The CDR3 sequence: CASGSGSTDTQYF. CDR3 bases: TGTGCCAGCGGAAGCGGGAGTACAGATACGCAGTATTTT.